The 18 T cell receptor beta chains below all came from one sample that was sequenced in a study of regulatory T cells in long-lasting Graves disease. The time point: newly diagnosed GD, antithyroid drugs for less than 3 months. Generation of the TCR library employed RNA extracted from PBMCs. Researchers made TCR beta libraries by using iRepertoire HTBI primers and running Arm-PCR on CDR3 regions. TCRdb independently ran MiXCR on the multiplex PCR reads; one entry per CDR3 protein. Of fewer than 650,000 distinct CDR3 sequences in the sample, 15% to 20% were seen once. These data are also associated with another study on T cells in Graves' hyperthyroidism and ophthalmopathy.

Sequences were derived from peripheral blood mononuclear cells (PBMCs), sampled at new diagnosis, from a patient treated with antithyroid drugs. All receptors come from a man between 18 and 29 years old with Graves disease.

This clonotype was recorded a few times. This chain links TRBV9 with TRBJ2-7; TRBD1 matches at 10 bases. The germline gives CDR1 SGDLS, CDR2 YYNGEE. This CDR3 region has 15 residues. Unmatched junction bases numbered 3, after V lost 0 bases and J lost 3 bases. The CDR3 reads CASSVGQGAHYEQYF. The CDR3 DNA reads TGTGCCAGCAGCGTAGGACAGGGGGCCCACTACGAGCAGTACTTC.

The chain joins TRBV20-1 to TRBJ1-2; D call uncertain. V lost 0 bases to trimming and J lost 5 bases, with 10 bases between them. CDR1 and CDR2 from the germline V gene are DFQATT and SNEGSKA (reference sequence). There are 13 residues in the CDR3. CDR3 nucleotide sequence: TGCAGTGCTAGAGATCCCAGCCTTTATGGCTACACCTTC. Amino acids: CSARDPSLYGYTF.

This clonotype came up a few times. This chain joins TRBV5-1 and TRBJ1-5; D ambiguous. V lost 5 bases and J 4 bases, leaving 13 bases between the germline ends. Looked up from germline, CDR1 is SGHRS and CDR2 is YFSETQ. The CDR3 is 14 residues long. The CDR3 sequence is CASRTPDGNQPQHF. Written as DNA, the CDR3 is TGCGCCAGCAGAACTCCGGATGGTAATCAGCCCCAGCATTTT.

V gene TRBV20-1 combines with J gene TRBJ2-7, with unresolved D. Germline values: CDR1 DFQATT, CDR2 SNEGSKA (reference sequence). CDR3 length equals 13 residues. Trimming left V 0 bases short and J 5 bases short, with 11 bases between. This chain's CDR3 is CSARDRPWDEQYF. As DNA, the CDR3 is TGCAGTGCTAGAGATCGACCCTGGGACGAGCAGTACTTC.

This clonotype was picked up many times. The chain couples TRBV7-2 to TRBJ2-1, with TRBD2 identical over 10 bases. With V trimmed by 5 bases and J by 2 bases, 9 bases remained unmatched. CDR3 length: 17 residues. In germline, CDR1 is SGHTA, CDR2 FQGNSA. The CDR3 coding sequence is TGTGCCAGCAGCCTCGGGACTAGCGTTGAGGCCTACAATGAGCAGTTCTTC. Translated, it gives CASSLGTSVEAYNEQFF.

This clonotype was seen a few times. The chain combines TRBV7-2 with TRBJ2-3; 8 bases map to TRBD2. Trimming at V came to 2 bases and at J to 4 bases, leaving 11 bases not matched to a gene. From germline, CDR1 is SGHTA and CDR2 FQGNSA. The length of the CDR3 is 17 residues. The CDR3, as DNA: TGTGCCAGCAGCTTATTCAGCGGGAGTGGTCGGGCAGATACGCAGTATTTT. Translation gives CASSLFSGSGRADTQYF.

This clonotype was detected a few times. The chain joins TRBV10-3 to TRBJ2-2; D unresolved. The germline V gene has CDR1 ENHRY and CDR2 SYGVKD. V was shortened by 8 bases and J by 4 bases, with 5 bases between the two germline ends. The CDR3 is 11 residues long. CDR3 loop: CAIHGTGELFF. As DNA, the CDR3 is TGTGCCATCCACGGCACCGGGGAGCTGTTTTTT.

This clonotype was seen many times. The chain uses TRBV28 and TRBJ2-2, with D possibly being TRBD1 or TRBD2 (5 bases each). The V and J ends lost 2 bases and 4 bases respectively, with 8 bases between them. The CDR3 runs to 14 residues. The germline gives CDR1 MDHEN, CDR2 SYDVKM. The CDR3 is CASSLGGTTGELFF. DNA for the CDR3: TGTGCCAGCAGTTTAGGGGGTACCACCGGGGAGCTGTTTTTT.

This clonotype occurred many times. The chain combines TRBV6-1 with TRBJ2-3; D gene ambiguous. With 6 bases removed from V and 2 bases from J, the gap between germline ends came to 15 bases. This CDR3 region has 15 residues. Germline CDR1 is MNHNS and CDR2 is SASEGT. This chain's CDR3 is CASSSGWLNTDTQYF. The CDR3 nucleotides are TGTGCCAGCAGCTCTGGCTGGTTAAACACAGATACGCAGTATTTT.

This clonotype was seen at least ten times. J is TRBJ2-5 and V is TRBV28, with 7 nucleotides matching TRBD1. The CDR3 runs to 14 residues. V lost 3 bases, J lost 7 bases, and 8 bases stayed unmatched. From germline, CDR1 is MDHEN and CDR2 SYDVKM. CDR3 amino acids: CASSFFDRAGTQYF. The CDR3 bases are TGTGCCAGCAGTTTCTTTGACAGGGCGGGGACCCAGTACTTC.

The chain employs TRBV20-1 and TRBJ1-2; 7 nucleotides align to TRBD1. The CDR3 loop spans 13 amino acids. Germline V lookup: CDR1 DFQATT, CDR2 SNEGSKA (reference sequence). CDR3 sequence (DNA): TGCCTCGCTACCAGACAGGGCGACAATGGCTACACCTTC. Encoded protein: CLATRQGDNGYTF.

This clonotype was detected ten times or more. This chain connects TRBV14 to TRBJ2-7, with D perhaps matching TRBD1 (6 bases). The germline V gene encodes CDR1 SGHDN and CDR2 FVKESK. V lost 0 bases and J lost 3, with 9 bases in between. There are 14 residues in the CDR3. DNA for the CDR3: TGTGCCAGCAGCCAAGATCAGGGGATCTACGAGCAGTACTTC. It encodes CASSQDQGIYEQYF.

A word on this clonotype: With a much larger clone just one base away, this may be a read error. The chain has TRBV5-1 and TRBJ2-1, with D possibly being TRBD1 or TRBD2 (6 bases each). CDR1 and CDR2 from the germline V gene are SGHRS and YFSETQ. The CDR3 runs 13 residues. Trimming stripped 1 base from V and 9 bases from J, with 11 bases between. As DNA, the CDR3 is TGCGCCAGCAGCTTGACTAGCAGGGGTGAGCAGTTCTTC. This translates into CASSLTSRGEQFF. Full variable domain (missing parts from reference TRBV5-1 and TRBJ2-1): KAGVTQTPRYLIKTRGQQVTLSCSPISGHRSVSWYQQTPGQGLQFLFEYFSETQRNKGNFPGRFSGRQFSNSRSEMNVSTLELGDSALYLCASSLTSRGEQFFGPGTRLTVL.

The rearrangement uses TRBV9 and TRBJ2-2; D is possibly TRBD2 (6 bases). Trimming shortened V by 4 bases and J by 4 bases, and 20 bases separated the two germline ends. This CDR3 is built from 17 residues. Germline CDR1 reads SGDLS; CDR2 reads YYNGEE. CDR3 nucleotide sequence: TGTGCCAGCAGCTCCAGCCGTCACGGGAGTCTCACCGGGGAGCTGTTTTTT. Its translation: CASSSSRHGSLTGELFF.

The rearrangement uses TRBV4-1 and TRBJ2-5; 11 nucleotides agree with TRBD2. This CDR3 contains 17 residues. With 3 bases clipped from V and 5 bases from J, the junction kept 11 bases outside the gene matches. Germline V gene lookup returns CDR1 MGHRA and CDR2 YSYEKL. In DNA form, the CDR3 reads TGCGCCAGCAGCCAGGGACTAGCGGTACGGGCATTGGAGACCCAGTACTTC. Translating it yields CASSQGLAVRALETQYF.

This clonotype has only a few counts. CDR3 residues: CATAGTGSNQPQHF. The CDR3 DNA sequence: TGTGCCACCGCCGGGACAGGCAGCAATCAGCCCCAGCATTTT. This chain connects TRBV24-1 to TRBJ1-5, with TRBD1 matching 8 bases. Looked up from germline, CDR1 is KGHDR and CDR2 is SFDVKD. The length of the CDR3 is 14 residues. V was clipped by 9 bases and J by 1 base; unmatched bases: 4.

This clonotype was counted only a few times. The chain couples TRBV5-1 to TRBJ2-3, with 8 bases that match TRBD1. The trim removed 0 bases at V and 6 bases at J, leaving 9 bases unmatched. The germline V gene has CDR1 SGHRS and CDR2 YFSETQ. CDR3 size: 16 residues. The CDR3 loop is CASSLARQGAGDTQYF. CDR3 DNA sequence: TGCGCCAGCAGCTTGGCCCGGCAGGGGGCAGGTGATACGCAGTATTTT.

This clonotype was observed a few times. The V and J genes are TRBV19 and TRBJ2-1, with a tentative D call TRBD2 (7 bases). The CDR3 runs to 15 residues. Germline V lookup: CDR1 LNHDA, CDR2 SQIVND (reference sequence). Trimming pared 1 base from V and 9 bases from J, leaving 16 bases between. This chain's CDR3 is CASSIALRGGGEQFF. In DNA, the CDR3 is TGTGCCAGTAGTATAGCCCTGAGGGGGGGCGGTGAGCAGTTCTTC.